A selection of T cell receptor beta chains follows, all from one sample in a study of shared clonotypes between healthy human individuals. Clones were read by immunoSEQ multiplex PCR, and TCRdb kept only the in-frame ones, dropping some. The sample has about 1.5 million clones; roughly 96% are singletons. Sequencing input: naive CD4+ T cells sorted from blood. The receptors come from a man aged 30-40 years in good health. The CDR3 runs from the conserved cysteine through the conserved F or W. A clone size is listed for some rows: how often the clone was seen (once, few, many), or a class if it is expanded.

TRBV28 | . | CASSFRDMEAFF
TRBV19 | . | CASHASDRAYGYTF
TRBV19 | . | CASSRAGPGNQPQHF
TRBV6-5 | . | CASSYEGYNEQFF
TRBV30 | once | CAWSVGLSYEQYF
TRBV5-6 | . | CASSRDSLDVAFF
TRBV7-6 | . | CASSLGAPYTGELFF
TRBV6-5 | . | CASSLTGANVLTF
TRBV7-9 | . | CASSPPGDSYNEQFF
TRBV5-1 | . | CASSASGSSGTGELFF
TRBV4-1 | . | CASSQTRDLTGEQYF
TRBV7-2 | . | CASGGVAGVGEQFF
TRBV18 | . | CASSPPTGRLVETQYF
TRBV15 | . | CATSGTPLGTGELFF
TRBV19 | . | CASSTLPGQGQPQHF
TRBV11-2 | . | CASSLELAANNEQFF
TRBV28 | . | CASSFVGGAYEKLFF
TRBV11-2 | once | CASSSRPNSYNEQFF
TRBV12-1 | . | CASSTTGQGRNEQYF
TRBV28 | . | CASPPAGARGYEQYF
TRBV6-1 | . | CAGGPTADNTGELFF
TRBV15 | . | CATSRGLARRSEAFF
TRBV7-9 | . | CASSLTSSAFF
TRBV18 | . | CASSPRLSGTDTQYF
TRBV4-1 | . | CASSQDAQVMNTEAFF
TRBV18 | . | CASSSGNTIYF